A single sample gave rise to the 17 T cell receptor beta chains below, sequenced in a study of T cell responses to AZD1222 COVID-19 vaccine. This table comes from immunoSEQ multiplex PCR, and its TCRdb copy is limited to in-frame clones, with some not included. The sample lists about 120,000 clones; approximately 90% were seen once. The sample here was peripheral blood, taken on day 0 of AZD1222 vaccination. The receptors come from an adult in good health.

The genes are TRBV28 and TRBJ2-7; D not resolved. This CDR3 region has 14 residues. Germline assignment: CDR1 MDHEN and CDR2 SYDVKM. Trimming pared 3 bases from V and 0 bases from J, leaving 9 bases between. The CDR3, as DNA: TGTGCCAGCAGTTTGCGTTTCATCTCCTACGAGCAGTACTTC. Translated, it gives CASSLRFISYEQYF.

This chain's CDR3 is CASSLVGTGAGNTIYF. CDR3 bases: TGTGCCAGCAGCTTAGTAGGGACAGGGGCTGGAAACACCATATATTTT. The chain couples TRBV7-6 to TRBJ1-3; 10 nucleotides match TRBD1. Germline loops: CDR1 SGHVS, CDR2 FNYEAQ. The J segment lost 2 bases and the V segment lost 1 base, leaving 2 bases of the junction unmatched. The CDR3 extends over 16 amino acids.

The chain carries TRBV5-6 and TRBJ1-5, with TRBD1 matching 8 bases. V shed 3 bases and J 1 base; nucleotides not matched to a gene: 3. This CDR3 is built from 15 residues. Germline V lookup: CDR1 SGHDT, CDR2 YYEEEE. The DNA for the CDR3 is TGTGCCAGCAGCTCCGACAGGGGAAGCAATCAGCCCCAGCATTTT. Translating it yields CASSSDRGSNQPQHF.

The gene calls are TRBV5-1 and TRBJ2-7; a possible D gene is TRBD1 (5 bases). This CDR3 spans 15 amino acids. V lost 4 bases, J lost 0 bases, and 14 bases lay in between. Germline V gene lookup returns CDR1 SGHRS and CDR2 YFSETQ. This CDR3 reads CASSLSTAASYEQYF. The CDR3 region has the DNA TGCGCCAGCAGCCTTTCGACAGCTGCCTCCTACGAGCAGTACTTC.

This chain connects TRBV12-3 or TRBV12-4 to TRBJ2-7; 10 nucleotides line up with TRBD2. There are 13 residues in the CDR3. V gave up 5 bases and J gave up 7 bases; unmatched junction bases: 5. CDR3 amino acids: CASSPGLALEQYF. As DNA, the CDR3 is TGTGCCAGCAGTCCGGGACTAGCGTTAGAGCAGTACTTC.

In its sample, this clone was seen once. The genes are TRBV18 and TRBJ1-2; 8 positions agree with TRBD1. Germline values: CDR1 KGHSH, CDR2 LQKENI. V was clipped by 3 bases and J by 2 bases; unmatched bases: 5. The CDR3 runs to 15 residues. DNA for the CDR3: TGTGCCAGCTCACCCTCACCAGGGGGCAACTATGGCTACACCTTC. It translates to CASSPSPGGNYGYTF.

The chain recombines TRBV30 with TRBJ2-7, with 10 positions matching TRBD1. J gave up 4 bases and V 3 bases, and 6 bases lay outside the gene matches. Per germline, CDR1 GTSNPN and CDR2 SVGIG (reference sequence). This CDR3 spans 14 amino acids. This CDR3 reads CAWRSGQGSYEQYF. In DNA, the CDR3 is TGTGCCTGGAGGTCGGGACAGGGGTCGTACGAGCAGTACTTC.

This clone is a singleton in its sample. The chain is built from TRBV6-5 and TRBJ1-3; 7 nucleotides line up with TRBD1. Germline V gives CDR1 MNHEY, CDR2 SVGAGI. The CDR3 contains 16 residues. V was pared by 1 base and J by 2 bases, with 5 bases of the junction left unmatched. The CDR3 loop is CASSYWTGTAGNTIYF. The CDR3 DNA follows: TGTGCCAGCAGTTACTGGACCGGGACAGCTGGAAACACCATATATTTT.

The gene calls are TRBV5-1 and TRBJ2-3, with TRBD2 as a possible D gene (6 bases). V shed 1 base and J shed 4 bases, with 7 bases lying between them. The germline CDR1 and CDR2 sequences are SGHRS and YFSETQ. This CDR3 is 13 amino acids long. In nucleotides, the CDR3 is TGCGCCAGCAGCTTGTCGGGGGCAGATACGCAGTATTTT. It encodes CASSLSGADTQYF.

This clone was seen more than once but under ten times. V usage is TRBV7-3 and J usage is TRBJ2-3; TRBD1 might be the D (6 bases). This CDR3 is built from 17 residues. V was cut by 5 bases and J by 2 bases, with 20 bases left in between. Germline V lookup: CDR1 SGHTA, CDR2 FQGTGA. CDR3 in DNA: TGTGCCAGCAGCCCTGGGGTGGGCAGGGGAATCACAGATACGCAGTATTTT. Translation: CASSPGVGRGITDTQYF.

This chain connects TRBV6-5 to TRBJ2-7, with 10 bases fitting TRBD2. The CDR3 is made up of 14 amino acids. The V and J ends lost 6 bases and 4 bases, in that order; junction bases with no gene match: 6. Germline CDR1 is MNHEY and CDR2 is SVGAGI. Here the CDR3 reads CASSRTSGVYEQYF. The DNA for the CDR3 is TGTGCCAGCAGCCGAACTAGCGGGGTATACGAGCAGTACTTC.

CDR3 region: CASSTGRHLGSNQPQHF. The CDR3, as DNA: TGTGCCAGCAGTACCGGACGGCACCTTGGGAGCAATCAGCCCCAGCATTTT. The chain joins TRBV28 to TRBJ1-5; D unresolved. V shed 5 bases and J shed 1 base, with 18 bases lying between them. Germline lookup yields CDR1 MDHEN and CDR2 SYDVKM. This CDR3 comprises 17 residues.

CDR3 coding DNA: TGTGCCACCAGCAGAGGGGCAGGGCTGGACACTGAAGCTTTCTTT. Its protein is CATSRGAGLDTEAFF. The chain carries TRBV15 and TRBJ1-1; a weak D match, TRBD1 (5 bases). The germline V gene has CDR1 LNHNV and CDR2 YYDKDF (reference sequence). The V gene lost 1 base and the J gene lost 3 bases, with 12 bases spanning the gap. The CDR3 sequence is 15 residues long. Complete variable domain (other parts from reference TRBV15 and TRBJ1-1): DAMVIQNPRYQVTQFGKPVTLSCSQTLNHNVMYWYQQKSSQAPKLLFHYYDKDFNNEADTPDNFQSRRPNTSFCFLDIRSPGLGDTAMYLCATSRGAGLDTEAFFGQGTRLTVV.

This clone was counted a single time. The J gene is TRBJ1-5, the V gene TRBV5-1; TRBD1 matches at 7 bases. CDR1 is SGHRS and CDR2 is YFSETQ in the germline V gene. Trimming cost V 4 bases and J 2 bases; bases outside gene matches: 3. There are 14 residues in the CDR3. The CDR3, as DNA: TGCGCCAGCAGCATAGGACAGGGCAATCAGCCCCAGCATTTT. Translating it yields CASSIGQGNQPQHF.

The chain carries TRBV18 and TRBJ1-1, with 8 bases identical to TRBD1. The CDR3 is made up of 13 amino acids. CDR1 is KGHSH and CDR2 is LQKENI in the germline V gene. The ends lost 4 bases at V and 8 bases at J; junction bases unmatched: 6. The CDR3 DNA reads TGTGCCAGCTCACACCAAGGGGACAGGGAAGCTTTCTTT. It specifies CASSHQGDREAFF. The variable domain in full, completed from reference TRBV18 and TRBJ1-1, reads NAGVMQNPRHLVRRRGQEARLRCSPMKGHSHVYWYRQLPEEGLKFMVYLQKENIIDESGMPKERFSAEFPKEGPSILRIQQVVRGDSAAYFCASSHQGDREAFFGQGTRLTVV.

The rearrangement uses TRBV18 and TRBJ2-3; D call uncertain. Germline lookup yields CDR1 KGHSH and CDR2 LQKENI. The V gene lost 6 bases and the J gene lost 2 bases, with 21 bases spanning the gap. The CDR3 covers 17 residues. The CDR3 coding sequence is TGTGCCAGCTCCCAAGGGCCGCCGTCTCTGTACACAGATACGCAGTATTTT. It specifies CASSQGPPSLYTDTQYF.

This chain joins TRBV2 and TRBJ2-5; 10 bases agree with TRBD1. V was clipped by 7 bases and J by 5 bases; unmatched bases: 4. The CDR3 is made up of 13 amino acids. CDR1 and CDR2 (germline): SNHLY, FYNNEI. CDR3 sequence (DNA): TGTGCCAGCACCCGGGACAGGGGTGAGACCCAGTACTTC. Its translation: CASTRDRGETQYF. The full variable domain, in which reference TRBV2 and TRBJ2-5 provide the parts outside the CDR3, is EPEVTQTPSHQVTQMGQEVILRCVPISNHLYFYWYRQILGQKVEFLVSFYNNEISEKSEIFDDQFSVERPDGSNFTLKIRSTKLEDSAMYFCASTRDRGETQYFGPGTRLLVL.